These 32 T cell receptor beta chains came from one sample sequenced in a study of T cell clones after liver transplantation. The repertoire was sequenced with immunoSEQ multiplex PCR; TCRdb's copy has only in-frame clones and lacks some. The sample holds tens of thousands of clones, 80% seen once. Sample: CD4+ T cells from blood, taken 12 months after liver transplant. These receptors all come from a human patient who received a liver transplant. Some T cells may have originated in the graft donor.

V and J are TRBV6-5 and TRBJ2-1, with D maybe TRBD2 (7 bases). The CDR3 loop spans 13 amino acids. The germline V gene encodes CDR1 MNHEY and CDR2 SVGAGI. V gave up 6 bases and J gave up 10 bases, with 16 bases separating them. The CDR3, as DNA: TGTGCCAGCAGGGGGGGGGCTTTGGCGGAGCAGTTCTTC. Translation: CASRGGALAEQFF.

The CDR3 loop reads CASSLGQSSYEQYF. CDR3 DNA sequence: TGCGCCAGCAGCTTGGGGCAGAGCTCCTACGAGCAGTACTTC. This chain connects TRBV5-1 to TRBJ2-5; D is unclear. The end of the DNA is better explained by TRBJ2-7, so the J call may be wrong. The CDR3 loop spans 14 amino acids. The germline V gene encodes CDR1 SGHRS and CDR2 YFSETQ.

The CDR3 DNA reads as TGTGCCAGCAGCTTAGGGACAGGGCGGGATCGGCCCCAGCATTTT. Its protein product is CASSLGTGRDRPQHF. V and J are TRBV11-2 and TRBJ1-5; 8 positions agree with TRBD1. Germline CDR1 reads SGHAT; CDR2 reads FQNNGV. This CDR3 has 15 amino acids. Germline trimming cut 1 base from V and 9 bases from J; bases unmatched to any gene: 8.

The chain combines TRBV28 with TRBJ1-5, with D maybe TRBD1 (5 bases). The CDR3 contains 15 residues. CDR1 MDHEN and CDR2 SYDVKM come from the germline V gene. Deletions cut 3 bases from V and 3 bases from J, with 12 bases between. CDR3 nucleotide sequence: TGTGCCAGCAGTTTTAGACAGAGATTCAATCAGCCCCAGCATTTT. It yields the protein CASSFRQRFNQPQHF. Full variable domain (missing parts from reference TRBV28 and TRBJ1-5): DVKVTQSSRYLVKRTGEKVFLECVQDMDHENMFWYRQDPGLGLRLIYFSYDVKMKEKGDIPEGYSVSREKKERFSLILESASTNQTSMYLCASSFRQRFNQPQHFGDGTRLSIL.

The V call is TRBV11-2, the J call TRBJ2-6, with TRBD1 matching over 11 bases. After removal of 7 bases from V and 4 bases from J, the junction contained 9 bases not matched to a gene. The CDR3 loop spans 17 amino acids. Germline CDR1 is SGHAT and CDR2 is FQNNGV. The CDR3 bases are TGTGCCAGCACCGGGACAGGGGGTCGAACGGGGGCCAACGTCCTGACTTTC. Protein: CASTGTGGRTGANVLTF.

This chain connects TRBV11-1 to TRBJ2-7, with D maybe TRBD1 (6 bases). Trimming pared 4 bases from V and 1 base from J, leaving 17 bases between. Looked up from germline, CDR1 is SGHAT and CDR2 is FQDESV (reference sequence). There are 16 residues in the CDR3. CDR3 in DNA: TGTGCCAGCAGCTCGTCTGTAAGAGGGGGATCCTACGAGCAGTACTTC. It yields the protein CASSSSVRGGSYEQYF.

The chain is built from TRBV28 and TRBJ2-7; D remains unclear. The V gene lost 1 base and the J gene lost 6 bases, with 4 bases spanning the gap. CDR1 and CDR2 (germline): MDHEN, SYDVKM. The CDR3 is 11 residues long. The CDR3 DNA follows: TGTGCCAGCAGTTTATTCGGCGAGCAGTACTTC. Translating it yields CASSLFGEQYF. Filled out from reference TRBV28 and TRBJ2-7, the complete variable domain reads DVKVTQSSRYLVKRTGEKVFLECVQDMDHENMFWYRQDPGLGLRLIYFSYDVKMKEKGDIPEGYSVSREKKERFSLILESASTNQTSMYLCASSLFGEQYFGPGTRLTVT.

The gene calls are TRBV28 and TRBJ1-4; D gene uncertain. Trimming took off 3 bases at V and 5 bases at J, with 7 bases between the two ends. Germline V lookup: CDR1 MDHEN, CDR2 SYDVKM. CDR3 size: 13 residues. The CDR3 loop reads CASSFLTNEKLFF. The CDR3 DNA follows: TGTGCCAGCAGTTTCCTGACAAATGAAAAACTGTTTTTT.

This clone showed up just a few times. The CDR3 bases are TGTGCCAGCAGACCTAGCGGGAGAAAGTCGGATGAGCAGTTCTTC. This translates into CASRPSGRKSDEQFF. The chain carries TRBV6-7 and TRBJ2-1; 10 nucleotides agree with TRBD2. TRBV6-7 is designated an ORF whose function remains uncertain. V shed 6 bases and J 8 bases; nucleotides not matched to a gene: 10. The CDR3 covers 15 residues.

This sequence joins TRBV5-6 and TRBJ1-2; D is unresolved. The CDR3 consists of 14 residues. Looked up from germline, CDR1 is SGHDT and CDR2 is YYEEEE. V lost 2 bases and J lost 0, with 8 bases in between. CDR3 coding DNA: TGTGCCAGCAGCTTTCCGAGAGCTAACTATGGCTACACCTTC. It translates to CASSFPRANYGYTF.

The chain joins TRBV2 to TRBJ1-5; TRBD1 matches 7 bases. The J segment lost 5 bases and the V segment lost 4 bases, leaving 8 bases of the junction unmatched. This CDR3 has 15 amino acids. Germline CDR1 SNHLY, CDR2 FYNNEI. For the CDR3, the DNA is TGTGCCAGCAGTGCCGTCGGACAGGAATATCAGCCCCAGCATTTT. Protein: CASSAVGQEYQPQHF.

The chain employs TRBV14 and TRBJ2-7, with D uncertain. Germline V gives CDR1 SGHDN, CDR2 FVKESK. Deletions cut 5 bases from V and 9 bases from J, with 17 bases between. The CDR3 spans 13 residues. The CDR3 loop reads CASSRREGFGQYF. In DNA, the CDR3 is TGTGCCAGCAGCAGAAGGGAAGGGTTTGGGCAGTACTTC.

V usage is TRBV28 and J usage is TRBJ1-2, with TRBD1 identical over 8 bases. Per germline, CDR1 MDHEN and CDR2 SYDVKM. The CDR3 runs 14 residues. V lost 6 bases to trimming and J lost 2 bases; unmatched junction nucleotides: 5. The CDR3 region has the DNA TGTGCCAGCAGATGGACAGGGACCAACTATGGCTACACCTTC. Encoded protein: CASRWTGTNYGYTF.

The chain couples TRBV7-2 to TRBJ1-3, with 9 bases matching TRBD1. Germline values: CDR1 SGHTA, CDR2 FQGNSA. Losses at the gene ends were 5 bases for V and 10 bases for J; bases not matched to a gene: 6. The CDR3 totals 13 residues. The CDR3 is CASSQGQGLTIYF. DNA of the CDR3: TGTGCCAGCAGCCAGGGACAGGGATTAACCATATATTTT.

This clone was seen a single time. The rearrangement uses TRBV2 and TRBJ1-5, with D possibly matching TRBD1 (5 bases). Germline loops: CDR1 SNHLY, CDR2 FYNNEI. V lost 3 bases, J lost 2 bases, and 8 bases lay in between. CDR3 size: 14 residues. CDR3 loop: CASSDRDGNQPQHF. CDR3 sequence (DNA): TGTGCCAGCAGTGACAGGGATGGCAATCAGCCCCAGCATTTT.

The V call is TRBV5-6, the J call TRBJ2-3; D unclear. The V and J ends lost 4 bases and 1 base respectively, with 10 bases between them. Germline V gives CDR1 SGHDT, CDR2 YYEEEE. This CDR3 has 14 amino acids. CDR3 nucleotides: TGTGCCAGCAGCACCAGACCCGGCACAGATACGCAGTATTTT. Its translation: CASSTRPGTDTQYF. Supplemented by reference TRBV5-6 and TRBJ2-3, the full variable domain reads DAGVTQSPTHLIKTRGQQVTLRCSPKSGHDTVSWYQQALGQGPQFIFQYYEEEERQRGNFPDRFSGHQFPNYSSELNVNALLLGDSALYLCASSTRPGTDTQYFGPGTRLTVL.

This chain uses TRBV5-4 with TRBJ2-1; 13 positions agree with TRBD2. V lost 2 bases to trimming and J lost 6 bases; unmatched junction nucleotides: 5. The germline gives CDR1 SGHNT, CDR2 YYREEE (reference sequence). This CDR3 comprises 16 residues. CDR3: CASSFWTSGGINEQFF. The DNA for the CDR3 is TGTGCCAGCAGCTTTTGGACTAGCGGGGGAATCAATGAGCAGTTCTTC.

The chain employs TRBV15 and TRBJ1-5; maybe TRBD1 (5 bases). Trimming stripped 0 bases from V and 4 bases from J, with 13 bases between. The germline CDR1 and CDR2 sequences are LNHNV and YYDKDF (reference sequence). This CDR3 is built from 16 residues. In DNA form, the CDR3 reads TGTGCCACCAGCAGAGATCGTGGGGGTTCAAATCAGCCCCAGCATTTT. The encoded protein is CATSRDRGGSNQPQHF.

V is TRBV29-1 and J is TRBJ1-2; TRBD1 matches 7 bases. Per the germline V gene, CDR1 is SQVTM and CDR2 is ANQGSEA. The V segment lost 7 bases and the J segment 4 bases; nucleotides outside the gene matches: 9. CDR3 length equals 13 residues. The CDR3 nucleotides read TGCAGCGCAATGGACAGGACTCTCTATGGCTACACCTTC. As protein: CSAMDRTLYGYTF.

The chain links TRBV5-1 to TRBJ2-3; perhaps D is TRBD1 or TRBD2 (5 bases each). The CDR3 runs 14 residues. Germline V lookup: CDR1 SGHRS, CDR2 YFSETQ. V was cut by 7 bases and J by 2 bases, with 14 bases left in between. In DNA form, the CDR3 reads TGCGCCAGCGGGACCACCGGGGCCACAGATACGCAGTATTTT. Residues: CASGTTGATDTQYF. The full variable domain, rest sourced from reference TRBV5-1 and TRBJ2-3, is KAGVTQTPRYLIKTRGQQVTLSCSPISGHRSVSWYQQTPGQGLQFLFEYFSETQRNKGNFPGRFSGRQFSNSRSEMNVSTLELGDSALYLCASGTTGATDTQYFGPGTRLTVL.

This clone was recorded many times. The V gene is TRBV19, the J gene TRBJ2-7, with 8 bases identical to TRBD2. Germline lookup yields CDR1 LNHDA and CDR2 SQIVND (reference sequence). The length of the CDR3 is 14 residues. Trimming at V came to 5 bases and at J to 2 bases, leaving 5 bases not matched to a gene. CDR3 nucleotides: TGTGCCAGTAGTCGGGGAGCGGGAGCCTACGAGCAGTACTTC. As protein: CASSRGAGAYEQYF.

This clone was counted only a few times. The V gene is TRBV2, the J gene TRBJ2-6; D is unresolved. The V gene's germline CDR1 is SNHLY and CDR2 FYNNEI. The CDR3 has 15 amino acids. V was clipped by 7 bases and J by 1 base, with 11 bases between them. The CDR3 loop is CASTPDQSGANVLTF. For the CDR3, the DNA is TGTGCCAGCACCCCAGACCAGTCTGGGGCCAACGTCCTGACTTTC.

The V call is TRBV19, the J call TRBJ1-5, with D maybe TRBD1 (5 bases). This CDR3 has 14 amino acids. CDR1 and CDR2 (germline): LNHDA, SQIVND (reference sequence). V was clipped by 6 bases and J by 0 bases, with 9 bases between them. The CDR3 reads CASRRQSSNQPQHF. CDR3 nucleotides: TGTGCCAGTAGACGACAGAGTAGCAATCAGCCCCAGCATTTT.

V and J are TRBV19 and TRBJ1-1; D gene uncertain. The CDR3 has 13 amino acids. The germline V gene has CDR1 LNHDA and CDR2 SQIVND (reference sequence). V lost 6 bases to trimming and J lost 7 bases, with 15 bases between them. As DNA, the CDR3 is TGTGCCAGTAGACCCATGGGCGTCCGTGAAGCTTTCTTT. Amino acids: CASRPMGVREAFF.

This clone has only a few counts. The V call is TRBV6-6, the J call TRBJ1-3, with D unresolved. The V gene's germline CDR1 is MNHNY and CDR2 SVGAGI (reference sequence). The CDR3 totals 16 residues. Trimming took 5 bases from V and 1 from J, leaving 15 bases between them. CDR3 nucleotides: TGTGCCAGCAGTCTTCGAGGGAAAGGATCTGGAAACACCATATATTTT. It yields the protein CASSLRGKGSGNTIYF.

This chain uses TRBV18 with TRBJ2-5; TRBD2 aligns across 14 bases. Per the germline V gene, CDR1 is KGHSH and CDR2 is LQKENI. CDR3 length: 15 amino acids. The trim removed 3 bases at V and 5 bases at J, leaving 2 bases unmatched. In nucleotides, the CDR3 is TGTGCCAGCTCACCGCGGACTAGCGGGAGGGAGACCCAGTACTTC. This encodes CASSPRTSGRETQYF.

The gene calls are TRBV6-4 and TRBJ2-2; D might be TRBD2 (5 bases). Germline CDR1 reads MRHNA; CDR2 reads SNTAGT. The CDR3 spans 16 residues. V shed 6 bases and J shed 4 bases, with 18 bases lying between them. Here the CDR3 reads CASRRELGTLTGELFF. CDR3 in DNA: TGTGCCAGCAGACGCGAACTAGGAACGCTCACCGGGGAGCTGTTTTTT.

With regard to this clone: The sample has other DNA sequences that encode this CDR3 too. The genes are TRBV30 and TRBJ2-7, with 7 bases identical to TRBD2. Germline-derived CDR1 and CDR2 are GTSNPN and SVGIG (reference sequence). V dropped 3 bases and J dropped 0; count of bases not matched to a gene: 5. This CDR3 has 14 residues. CDR3 bases: TGTGCCTGGAGCCTGGGGGGGAGCTCCTACGAGCAGTACTTC. This gives the protein CAWSLGGSSYEQYF.

The chain employs TRBV4-1 and TRBJ2-1, with D tentatively TRBD2 (6 bases). This CDR3 spans 15 amino acids. CDR1 is MGHRA, CDR2 YSYEKL, per germline. V was cut by 0 bases and J by 3 bases, with 9 bases left in between. This CDR3 is CASSQDSGGYNEQFF. The CDR3 DNA is TGCGCCAGCAGCCAAGATAGCGGAGGCTACAATGAGCAGTTCTTC.

The V gene is TRBV5-1, the J gene TRBJ2-7; 7 bases map to TRBD1. The germline gives CDR1 SGHRS, CDR2 YFSETQ. The V segment lost 4 bases and the J segment 2 bases; nucleotides outside the gene matches: 9. The CDR3 loop spans 15 amino acids. The DNA of the CDR3 is TGCGCCAGCAGCCCCCGGACAGGCGCTACCTACGAGCAGTACTTC. Its protein is CASSPRTGATYEQYF.

Here the CDR3 DNA reads TGTGCCAGTAGTATGGGACACGTTAACTCTGGAAACACCATATATTTT. This gives the protein CASSMGHVNSGNTIYF. The gene calls are TRBV19 and TRBJ1-3; tentatively, D is TRBD1 (6 bases). Germline lookup yields CDR1 LNHDA and CDR2 SQIVND (reference sequence). The CDR3 is 16 amino acids. The V end lost 3 bases, the J end lost 0 bases, and 12 bases lay between the germline ends.

V gene TRBV4-3 combines with J gene TRBJ2-2, with a possible D match to TRBD2 (5 bases). The CDR3 has 16 residues. Per germline, CDR1 LGHNA and CDR2 YSLEER. Deletions cut 1 base from V and 4 bases from J, with 13 bases between. The CDR3 protein is CASSQGRVGRTGELFF. The CDR3 coding sequence is TGCGCCAGCAGCCAAGGGCGGGTCGGGCGCACCGGGGAGCTGTTTTTT.